The text below deals with one T cell receptor beta chain. Some clones are missing from TCRdb's copy, which holds only in-frame ones; the method was immunoSEQ multiplex PCR. The sample has some 300,000 clones, about 90% seen once. This specimen comes from a study of blood T cell repertoires in COVID-19. CDR1 and CDR2 (germline): SGHNT, YENEEA. The CDR3 spans 11 residues. Trimming took 7 bases from V and 3 from J, leaving 3 bases between them. The TCR originated in a woman in her fifties or sixties with COVID-19, enrolled during active disease. The sequencing sample was made of peripheral blood. The chain employs TRBV11-3 and TRBJ2-2; D not resolved. CDR3 DNA: TGTGCCAGCACGGACACCGGGGAGCTGTTTTTT. Amino acids: CASTDTGELFF. The full variable domain, its missing parts supplied by reference TRBV11-3 and TRBJ2-2, is EAGVVQSPRYKIIEKKQPVAFWCNPISGHNTLYWYLQNLGQGPELLIRYENEEAVDDSQLPKDRFSAERLKGVDSTLKIQPAELGDSAVYLCASTDTGELFFGEGSRLTVL.